This TCR beta chain was sequenced during a study of shared clonotypes between healthy human individuals. Points from the study as a whole: Between a handful of donors, naive CD4 clonotypes were shared at a level of roughly 5.5%. Relative to clonotypes present in all four donors, those not shared had lower generation probabilities.

This clone turned up a few times. The antigen remains undetermined. The CDR3 has 14 residues. Germline CDR1 is SGHTA and CDR2 is FQGNSA. The J segment lost 6 bases and the V segment lost 5 bases, leaving 8 bases of the junction unmatched. Partitioning of CD4+ cells yielded a CD45RA+ naive subset and a CD45RA-negative memory subset. A 200 ng quantity of DNA, 25,000 to 35,000 T cell genomes, went into the sorted-subset replicate PCRs. Sequenced by immunoSEQ multiplex PCR; TCRdb stores in-frame clones only, minus some. The top ten hold less than 0.15% of the sample, which has some 2,100,000 clones, approximately 96% seen once.

The V and J genes are TRBV7-2 and TRBJ1-2, with 8 nucleotides matching TRBD1. The specimen was naive CD4+ T cells sorted from blood. Subset described: CD45RA+ positively selected. The receptor was isolated from a man between 18 and 35 years old in good health. CDR3 in amino acids: CASSPDRVLNGYTF. As DNA, the CDR3 is TGTGCCAGCAGCCCGGACAGGGTTCTCAATGGCTACACCTTC.